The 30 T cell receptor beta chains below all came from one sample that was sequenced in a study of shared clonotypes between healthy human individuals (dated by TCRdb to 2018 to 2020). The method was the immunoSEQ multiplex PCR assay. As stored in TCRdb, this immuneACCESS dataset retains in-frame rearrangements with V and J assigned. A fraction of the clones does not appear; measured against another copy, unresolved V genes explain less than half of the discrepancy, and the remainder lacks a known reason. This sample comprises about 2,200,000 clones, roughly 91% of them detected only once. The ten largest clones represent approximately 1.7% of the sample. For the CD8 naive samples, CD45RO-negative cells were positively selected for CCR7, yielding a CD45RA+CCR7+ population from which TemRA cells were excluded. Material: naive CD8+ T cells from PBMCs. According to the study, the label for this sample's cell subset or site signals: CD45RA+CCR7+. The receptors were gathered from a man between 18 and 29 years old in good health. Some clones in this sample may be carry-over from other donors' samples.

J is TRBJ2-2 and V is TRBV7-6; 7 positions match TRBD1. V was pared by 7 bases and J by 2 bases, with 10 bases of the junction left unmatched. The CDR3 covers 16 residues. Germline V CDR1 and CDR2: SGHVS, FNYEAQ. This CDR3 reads CASTLGQGVNTGELFF. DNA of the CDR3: TGTGCCAGCACGCTCGGGCAGGGGGTTAACACCGGGGAGCTGTTTTTT.

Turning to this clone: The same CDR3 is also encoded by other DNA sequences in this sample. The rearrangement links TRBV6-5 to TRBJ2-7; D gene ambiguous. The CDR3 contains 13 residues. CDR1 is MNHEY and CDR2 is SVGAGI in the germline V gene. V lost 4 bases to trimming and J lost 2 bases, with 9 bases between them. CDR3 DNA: TGTGCCAGCAGTTCCGGGCCTACCTACGAGCAGTACTTC. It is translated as CASSSGPTYEQYF.

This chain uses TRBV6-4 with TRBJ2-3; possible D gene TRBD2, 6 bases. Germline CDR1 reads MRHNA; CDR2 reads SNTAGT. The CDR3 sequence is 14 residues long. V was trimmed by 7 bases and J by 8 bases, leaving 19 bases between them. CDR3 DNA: TGTGCCAGCAAGACTAGTTTATCATCCGGTACGCAGTATTTT. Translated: CASKTSLSSGTQYF.

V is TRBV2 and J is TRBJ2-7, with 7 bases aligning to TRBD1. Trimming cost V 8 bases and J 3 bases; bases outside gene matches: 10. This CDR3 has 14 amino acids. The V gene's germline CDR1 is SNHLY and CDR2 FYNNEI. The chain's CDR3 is CASGVRDSRYEQYF. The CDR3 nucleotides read TGTGCCAGCGGGGTCCGGGACAGCCGCTACGAGCAGTACTTC.

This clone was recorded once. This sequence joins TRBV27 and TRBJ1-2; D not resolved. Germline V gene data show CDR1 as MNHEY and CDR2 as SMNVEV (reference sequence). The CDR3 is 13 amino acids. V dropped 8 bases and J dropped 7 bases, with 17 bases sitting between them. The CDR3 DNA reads TGTGCCAGCTCACTTTTAGGCCCCGGTGGCTACACCTTC. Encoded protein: CASSLLGPGGYTF.

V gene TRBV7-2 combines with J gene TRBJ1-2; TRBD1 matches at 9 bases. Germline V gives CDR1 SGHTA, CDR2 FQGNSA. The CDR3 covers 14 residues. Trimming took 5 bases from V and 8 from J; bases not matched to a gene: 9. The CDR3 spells CASSPRTGDDGYTF. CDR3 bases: TGTGCCAGCAGCCCAAGGACAGGGGACGACGGCTACACCTTC.

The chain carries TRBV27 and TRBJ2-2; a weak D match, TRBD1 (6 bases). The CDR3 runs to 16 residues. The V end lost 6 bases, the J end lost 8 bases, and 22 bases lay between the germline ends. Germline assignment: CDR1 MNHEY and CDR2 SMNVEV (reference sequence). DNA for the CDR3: TGTGCCAGCAGGATCCTCGGTCCCTCCCAGGGGGGGGAGCTGTTTTTT. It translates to CASRILGPSQGGELFF.

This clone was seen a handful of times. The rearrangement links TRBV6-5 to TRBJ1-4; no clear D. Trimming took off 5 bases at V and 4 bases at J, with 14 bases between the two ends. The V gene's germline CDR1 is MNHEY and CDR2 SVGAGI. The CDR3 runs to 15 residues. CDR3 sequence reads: CASSQQRMHNEKLFF. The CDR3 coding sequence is TGTGCCAGCAGTCAACAGAGAATGCATAATGAAAAACTGTTTTTT.

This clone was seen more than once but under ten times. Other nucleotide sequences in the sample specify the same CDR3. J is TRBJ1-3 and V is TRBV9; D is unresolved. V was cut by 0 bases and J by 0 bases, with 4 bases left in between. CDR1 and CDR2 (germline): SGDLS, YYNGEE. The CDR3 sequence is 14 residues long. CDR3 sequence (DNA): TGTGCCAGCAGCGTAGAGGGCTCTGGAAACACCATATATTTT. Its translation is CASSVEGSGNTIYF. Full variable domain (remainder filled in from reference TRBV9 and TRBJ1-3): DSGVTQTPKHLITATGQRVTLRCSPRSGDLSVYWYQQSLDQGLQFLIQYYNGEERAKGNILERFSAQQFPDLHSELNLSSLELGDSALYFCASSVEGSGNTIYFGEGSWLTVV.

The CDR3 loop reads CASSQDQREFVGELFF. CDR3 DNA sequence: TGTGCCAGCAGCCAAGATCAGCGGGAGTTCGTCGGGGAGCTGTTTTTT. The rearrangement joins TRBV4-2 to TRBJ2-2, with 8 bases identical to TRBD2. The CDR3 runs to 16 residues. V lost 0 bases, J lost 7 bases, and 7 bases stayed unmatched. Germline lookup yields CDR1 LGHNA and CDR2 YNFKEQ.

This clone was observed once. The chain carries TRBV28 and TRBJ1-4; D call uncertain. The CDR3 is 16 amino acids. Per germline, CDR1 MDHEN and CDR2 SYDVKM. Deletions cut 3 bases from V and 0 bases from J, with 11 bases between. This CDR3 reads CASSFQIPATNEKLFF. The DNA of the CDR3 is TGTGCCAGCAGTTTTCAGATCCCTGCAACTAATGAAAAACTGTTTTTT.

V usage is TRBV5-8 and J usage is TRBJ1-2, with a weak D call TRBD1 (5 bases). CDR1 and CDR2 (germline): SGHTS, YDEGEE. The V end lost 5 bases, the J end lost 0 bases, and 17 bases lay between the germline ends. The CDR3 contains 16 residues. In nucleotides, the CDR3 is TGTGCCAGCAGTTACCTACAGGAGCAGCCTAACTATGGCTACACCTTC. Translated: CASSYLQEQPNYGYTF.

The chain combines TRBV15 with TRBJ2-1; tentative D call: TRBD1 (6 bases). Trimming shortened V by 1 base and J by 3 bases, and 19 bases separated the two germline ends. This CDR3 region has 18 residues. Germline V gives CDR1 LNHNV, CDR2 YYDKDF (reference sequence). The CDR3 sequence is CATSRVRDQGLFYNEQFF. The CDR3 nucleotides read TGTGCCACCAGCAGAGTACGGGATCAGGGGTTGTTCTACAATGAGCAGTTCTTC.

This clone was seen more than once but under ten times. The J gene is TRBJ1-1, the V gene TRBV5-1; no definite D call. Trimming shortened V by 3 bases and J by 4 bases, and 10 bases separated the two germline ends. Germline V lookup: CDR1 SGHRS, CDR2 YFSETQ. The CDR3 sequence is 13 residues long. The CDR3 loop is CASSWDLATEAFF. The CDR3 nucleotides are TGCGCCAGCAGCTGGGATTTAGCCACTGAAGCTTTCTTT.

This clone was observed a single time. The CDR3 loop reads CASSSRVRTSTDTQYF. CDR3 sequence (DNA): TGCGCCAGCAGCTCGAGAGTAAGAACTAGCACAGATACGCAGTATTTT. J is TRBJ2-3 and V is TRBV5-1, with no clear D. Germline values: CDR1 SGHRS, CDR2 YFSETQ. The V gene lost 3 bases and the J gene lost 0 bases, with 14 bases spanning the gap. CDR3 length equals 16 residues. Drawing the rest from reference TRBV5-1 and TRBJ2-3, the complete variable domain is KAGVTQTPRYLIKTRGQQVTLSCSPISGHRSVSWYQQTPGQGLQFLFEYFSETQRNKGNFPGRFSGRQFSNSRSEMNVSTLELGDSALYLCASSSRVRTSTDTQYFGPGTRLTVL.

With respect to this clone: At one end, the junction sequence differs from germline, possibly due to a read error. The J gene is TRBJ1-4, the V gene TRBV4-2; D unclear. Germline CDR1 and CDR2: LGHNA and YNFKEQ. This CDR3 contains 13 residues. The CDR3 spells CASTQTWDEKLFF. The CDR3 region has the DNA TGTGCCAGCACCCAAACGTGGGATGAAAAACTGTTTTTT.

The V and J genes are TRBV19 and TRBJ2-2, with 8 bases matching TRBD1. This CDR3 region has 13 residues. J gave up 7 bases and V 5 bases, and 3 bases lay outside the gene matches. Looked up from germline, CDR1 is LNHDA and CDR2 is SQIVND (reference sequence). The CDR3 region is CASSVTGVGELFF. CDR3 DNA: TGTGCCAGTAGTGTGACAGGGGTCGGGGAGCTGTTTTTT.

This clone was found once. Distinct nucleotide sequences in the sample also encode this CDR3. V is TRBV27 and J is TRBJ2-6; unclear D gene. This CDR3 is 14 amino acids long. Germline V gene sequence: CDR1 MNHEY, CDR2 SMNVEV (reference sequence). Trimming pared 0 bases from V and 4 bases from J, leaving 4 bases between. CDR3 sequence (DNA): TGTGCCAGCAGTTTATCATCCGGGGCCAACGTCCTGACTTTC. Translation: CASSLSSGANVLTF.

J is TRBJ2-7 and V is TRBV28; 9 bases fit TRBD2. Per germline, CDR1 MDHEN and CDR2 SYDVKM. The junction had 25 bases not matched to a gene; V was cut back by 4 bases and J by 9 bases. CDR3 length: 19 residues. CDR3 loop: CASSWGARKSGRIGEAQYF. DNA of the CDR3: TGTGCCAGCAGTTGGGGCGCGAGAAAAAGCGGGAGGATCGGCGAGGCGCAGTACTTC.

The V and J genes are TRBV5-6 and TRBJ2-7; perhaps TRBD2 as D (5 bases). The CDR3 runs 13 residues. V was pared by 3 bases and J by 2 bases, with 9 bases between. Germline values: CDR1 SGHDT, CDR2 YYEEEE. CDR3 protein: CASSSLAPYEQYF. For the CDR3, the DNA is TGTGCCAGCAGCTCTCTAGCTCCCTACGAGCAGTACTTC.

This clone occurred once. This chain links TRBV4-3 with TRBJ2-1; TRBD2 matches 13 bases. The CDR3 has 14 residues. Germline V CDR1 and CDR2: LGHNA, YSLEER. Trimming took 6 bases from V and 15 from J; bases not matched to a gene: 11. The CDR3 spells CASSPGTSGTSRFF. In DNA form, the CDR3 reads TGCGCCAGCAGTCCCGGGACTAGCGGGACTAGCCGGTTCTTC.

CDR3 DNA: TGTGCCAGCAGCGAATACACAGATACGCAGTATTTT. This encodes CASSEYTDTQYF. J is TRBJ2-3 and V is TRBV9; no firm D call. Trimming stripped 3 bases from V and 2 bases from J, with 4 bases between. The germline V gene has CDR1 SGDLS and CDR2 YYNGEE. The CDR3 spans 12 residues.

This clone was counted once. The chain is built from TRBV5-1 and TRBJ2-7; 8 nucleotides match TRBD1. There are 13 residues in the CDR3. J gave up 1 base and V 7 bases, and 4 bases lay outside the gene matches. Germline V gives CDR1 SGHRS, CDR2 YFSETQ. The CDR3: CASRDRTSYEQYF. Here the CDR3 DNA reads TGCGCCAGCCGGGACAGGACATCCTACGAGCAGTACTTC.

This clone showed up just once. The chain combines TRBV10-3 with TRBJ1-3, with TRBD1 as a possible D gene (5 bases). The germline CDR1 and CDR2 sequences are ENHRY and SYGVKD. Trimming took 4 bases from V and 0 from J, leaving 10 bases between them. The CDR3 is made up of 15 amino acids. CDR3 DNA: TGTGCCATCAGTGTAAACAGGCTCTCTGGAAACACCATATATTTT. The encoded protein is CAISVNRLSGNTIYF.

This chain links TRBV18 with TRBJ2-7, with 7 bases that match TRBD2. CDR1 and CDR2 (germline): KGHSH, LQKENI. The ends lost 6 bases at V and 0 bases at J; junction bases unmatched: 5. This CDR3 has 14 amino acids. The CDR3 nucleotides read TGTGCCAGCTCCGACGGGGGGTTCTCCTACGAGCAGTACTTC. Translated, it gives CASSDGGFSYEQYF. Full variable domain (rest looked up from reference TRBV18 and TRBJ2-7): NAGVMQNPRHLVRRRGQEARLRCSPMKGHSHVYWYRQLPEEGLKFMVYLQKENIIDESGMPKERFSAEFPKEGPSILRIQQVVRGDSAAYFCASSDGGFSYEQYFGPGTRLTVT.

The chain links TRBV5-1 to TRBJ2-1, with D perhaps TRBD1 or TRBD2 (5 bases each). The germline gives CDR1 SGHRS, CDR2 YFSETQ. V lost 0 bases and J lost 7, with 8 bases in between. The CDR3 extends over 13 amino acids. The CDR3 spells CASSLDRRNEQFF. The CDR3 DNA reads TGCGCCAGCAGCTTGGACAGGAGGAATGAGCAGTTCTTC.

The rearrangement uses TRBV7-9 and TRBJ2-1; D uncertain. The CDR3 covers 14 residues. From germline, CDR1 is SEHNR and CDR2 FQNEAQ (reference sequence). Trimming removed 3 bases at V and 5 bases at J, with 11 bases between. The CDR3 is CASSLGSLNNEQFF. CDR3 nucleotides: TGTGCCAGCAGCTTGGGTAGTTTAAACAATGAGCAGTTCTTC.

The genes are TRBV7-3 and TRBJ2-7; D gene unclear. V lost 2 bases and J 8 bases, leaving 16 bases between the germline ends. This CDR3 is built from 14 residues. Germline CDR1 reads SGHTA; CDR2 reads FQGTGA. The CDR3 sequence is CASSLGVLGSQQYF. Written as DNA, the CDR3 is TGTGCCAGCAGCTTAGGTGTATTGGGGTCTCAGCAGTACTTC.

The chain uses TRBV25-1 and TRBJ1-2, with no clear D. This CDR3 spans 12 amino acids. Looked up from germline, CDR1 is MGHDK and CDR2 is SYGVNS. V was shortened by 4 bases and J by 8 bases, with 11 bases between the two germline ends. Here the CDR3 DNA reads TGTGCCAGCAGTGTGGGTGAGGGCGGCTACACCTTC. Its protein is CASSVGEGGYTF.

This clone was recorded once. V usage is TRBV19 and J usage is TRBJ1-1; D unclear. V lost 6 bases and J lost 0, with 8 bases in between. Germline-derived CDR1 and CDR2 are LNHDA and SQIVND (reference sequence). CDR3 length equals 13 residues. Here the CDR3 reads CASRLRMNTEAFF. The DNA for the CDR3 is TGTGCCAGTAGGTTGCGGATGAACACTGAAGCTTTCTTT.